These 21 T cell receptor beta chains came from one sample sequenced in a study of beta chain features in type 1 diabetes. Every bit of the isolated RNA underwent reverse transcription, so sequencing read expressed TCRB transcripts. The assay was immunoSEQ multiplex PCR, and TCRdb's table has in-frame clones only and misses some. The table lists about 320,000 clones, around 15% of them singletons. What was sequenced was central memory CD4+ T cells from blood. All receptors come from a man aged 25-45 years in good health.

In its sample, this clone was seen a few times. The chain uses TRBV7-3 and TRBJ2-2; 8 nucleotides line up with TRBD2. The CDR3 spans 16 residues. The germline V gene encodes CDR1 SGHTA and CDR2 FQGTGA. Losses at the gene ends were 1 base for V and 6 bases for J; bases not matched to a gene: 7. CDR3 sequence (DNA): TGTGCCAGCAGCTTAAACCCAGCGGGAGAATCCGGGGAGCTGTTTTTT. Protein sequence: CASSLNPAGESGELFF.

This chain joins TRBV2 and TRBJ2-7; TRBD1 agrees at 8 bases. The ends lost 6 bases at V and 0 bases at J; junction bases unmatched: 7. Germline lookup yields CDR1 SNHLY and CDR2 FYNNEI. The CDR3 is 15 amino acids. CDR3 DNA: TGTGCCAGCAGGGGGACAGGACCCATCTCCTACGAGCAGTACGTC. As protein: CASRGTGPISYEQYV.

The chain uses TRBV7-2 and TRBJ1-1, with a tentative D call TRBD1 (6 bases). V shed 5 bases and J shed 6 bases, with 13 bases lying between them. This CDR3 region has 13 residues. CDR1 and CDR2 from the germline V gene are SGHTA and FQGNSA. The CDR3 DNA sequence: TGTGCCAGCAGCCGAGACAGGAGGGCTGAAGCTTTCTTT. This sequence encodes CASSRDRRAEAFF.

The chain has TRBV7-2 and TRBJ1-4; TRBD1 agrees at 10 bases. Germline CDR1 SGHTA, CDR2 FQGNSA. Trimming took 5 bases from V and 5 from J; bases not matched to a gene: 2. This CDR3 has 14 amino acids. The chain's CDR3 is CASSRDRGNEKLFF. CDR3 DNA: TGTGCCAGCAGCCGGGACAGGGGAAATGAAAAACTGTTTTTT.

There are many counts of this clone. This chain connects TRBV21-1 to TRBJ2-7; the DNA was not compared with TRBD1, the D call given in the table. TRBV21-1 represents a pseudogene. This CDR3 is 15 amino acids long. CDR3 sequence: CASSKGTGSSYEQYV. The CDR3 DNA sequence: TGTGCCAGCAGCAAAGGGACAGGGAGCTCCTACGAGCAGTACGTC.

The rearrangement uses TRBV11-3 and TRBJ2-7, with TRBD1 matching 9 bases. Germline lookup yields CDR1 SGHNT and CDR2 YENEEA. Unmatched junction bases numbered 6, after V lost 5 bases and J lost 1 base. The length of the CDR3 is 15 residues. The CDR3 region has the DNA TGTGCCAGCAGCAGTGGACAGGGGAATTCCTACGAGCAGTACTTC. Translating it yields CASSSGQGNSYEQYF. Together with reference TRBV11-3 and TRBJ2-7, the CDR3 gives the full variable domain: EAGVVQSPRYKIIEKKQPVAFWCNPISGHNTLYWYLQNLGQGPELLIRYENEEAVDDSQLPKDRFSAERLKGVDSTLKIQPAELGDSAVYLCASSSGQGNSYEQYFGPGTRLTVT.

This chain connects TRBV7-3 to TRBJ2-6; 10 bases are shared with TRBD2. There are 19 residues in the CDR3. The J segment lost 0 bases and the V segment lost 1 base, leaving 6 bases of the junction unmatched. The germline gives CDR1 SGHTA, CDR2 FQGTGA. The CDR3 DNA sequence: TGTGCCAGCAGCTTAAACTTAGCGGGAGGAACCTCTGGGGCCAACGTCCTGACTTTC. Its translation is CASSLNLAGGTSGANVLTF.

The table lists this clone with a count of one. V is TRBV15 and J is TRBJ1-2; no reliable D call. The CDR3 has 13 amino acids. Germline loops: CDR1 LNHNV, CDR2 YYDKDF (reference sequence). V was trimmed by 3 bases and J by 0 bases, leaving 5 bases between them. CDR3 sequence (DNA): TGTGCCACCAGCAGGGAATCTAACTATGGCTACACCTTC. It encodes CATSRESNYGYTF.

This clone was counted between two and nine times. The chain employs TRBV4-3 and TRBJ2-5; D gene ambiguous. Germline V gene lookup returns CDR1 LGHNA and CDR2 YSLEER. The CDR3 consists of 14 residues. V dropped 3 bases and J dropped 6 bases, with 14 bases sitting between them. The chain's CDR3 is CASSHRQVGQTQYF. In nucleotides, the CDR3 is TGCGCCAGCAGCCATAGGCAGGTCGGTCAGACCCAGTACTTC.

This chain joins TRBV5-4 and TRBJ2-2, with D tentatively TRBD2 (6 bases). CDR3 length: 13 residues. Germline V lookup: CDR1 SGHNT, CDR2 YYREEE (reference sequence). Trimming took off 4 bases at V and 7 bases at J, with 11 bases between the two ends. DNA for the CDR3: TGTGCCAGCAGCCTTGGGCGGGGCGGGGAGCTGTTTTTT. It is translated as CASSLGRGGELFF.

The J gene is TRBJ2-5, the V gene TRBV7-7; perhaps D is TRBD1 or TRBD2 (5 bases each). Per germline, CDR1 SSHAT and CDR2 FNYEAQ (reference sequence). The V end lost 5 bases, the J end lost 5 bases, and 15 bases lay between the germline ends. The CDR3 extends over 14 amino acids. CDR3 amino acids: CASSRDHSVETQYF. CDR3 bases: TGTGCCAGCAGCCGGGACCATAGTGTGGAGACCCAGTACTTC.

This chain joins TRBV4-1 and TRBJ2-2, with no clear D. Per the germline V gene, CDR1 is MGHRA and CDR2 is YSYEKL. The V gene lost 0 bases and the J gene lost 8 bases, with 16 bases spanning the gap. The CDR3 totals 16 residues. Here the CDR3 reads CASSQEGSDFTGELFF. The CDR3 nucleotides are TGCGCCAGCAGCCAAGAGGGAAGCGATTTTACTGGGGAGCTGTTTTTT.

The chain has TRBV20-1 and TRBJ2-7, with D perhaps assigned TRBD1 or TRBD2 (5 bases each). This CDR3 contains 11 residues. The germline V and J ends were trimmed by 1 base and 8 bases, with 9 bases remaining between them. Germline V gene sequence: CDR1 DFQATT, CDR2 SNEGSKA (reference sequence). CDR3 DNA: TGCAGTGCTAGAGGACCGGGACAGCAGTACTTC. Protein product: CSARGPGQQYF.

This clone was seen a few times. V is TRBV19 and J is TRBJ2-2, with D maybe TRBD2 (5 bases). Trimming left V 7 bases short and J 3 bases short, with 12 bases between. Germline CDR1 reads LNHDA; CDR2 reads SQIVND (reference sequence). CDR3 length: 14 amino acids. CDR3 nucleotides: TGTGCCAGTAAGGTATCCGGGGACACCGGGGAGCTGTTTTTT. Amino acids: CASKVSGDTGELFF. The whole variable domain, filled in from reference TRBV19 and TRBJ2-2, reads DGGITQSPKYLFRKEGQNVTLSCEQNLNHDAMYWYRQDPGQGLRLIYYSQIVNDFQKGDIAEGYSVSREKKESFPLTVTSAQKNPTAFYLCASKVSGDTGELFFGEGSRLTVL.

The V and J genes are TRBV7-2 and TRBJ2-3; TRBD2 matches 11 bases. Trimming removed 5 bases from V and 2 bases from J; junction bases left unmatched: 12. The CDR3 contains 18 residues. Germline V CDR1 and CDR2: SGHTA, FQGNSA. CDR3 bases: TGTGCCAGCAGCCGGGGTAGCGGGAGGGCCGGGTACACAGATACGCAGTATTTT. Residues: CASSRGSGRAGYTDTQYF.

This clone has a handful of counts. This rearrangement joins TRBV7-2 to TRBJ2-7, with 9 bases identical to TRBD1. Germline V lookup: CDR1 SGHTA, CDR2 FQGNSA. J lost 2 bases, V lost 2 bases, and 7 bases had no gene match. This CDR3 contains 16 residues. Here the CDR3 reads CASSLKSGTGTYEQYF. CDR3 DNA: TGTGCCAGCAGCTTAAAATCCGGGACAGGGACCTACGAGCAGTACTTC.

The chain joins TRBV13 to TRBJ2-5, with D maybe TRBD1 (6 bases). Germline V gene data show CDR1 as PRHDT and CDR2 as FYEKMQ (reference sequence). The CDR3 sequence is 12 residues long. V was pared by 6 bases and J by 5 bases, with 10 bases between. The CDR3 loop is CASSWGRETQYF. DNA for the CDR3: TGTGCCAGCAGTTGGGGGCGGGAGACCCAGTACTTC.

This clone was recorded a few times. Written as DNA, the CDR3 is TGTGCCAGCAGTGACCGGGACACTGTTGCTTTCTTT. This encodes CASSDRDTVAFF. The chain carries TRBV2 and TRBJ1-1; a possible D gene is TRBD1 (6 bases). The germline V gene encodes CDR1 SNHLY and CDR2 FYNNEI. This CDR3 contains 12 residues. V gave up 3 bases and J gave up 11 bases, with 13 bases separating them.

This clone was observed a few times. The J gene is TRBJ1-3, the V gene TRBV6-5; perhaps TRBD1 as D (5 bases). V lost 6 bases, J lost 3 bases, and 9 bases lay in between. This CDR3 contains 13 residues. Germline V gene data show CDR1 as MNHEY and CDR2 as SVGAGI. Here the CDR3 reads CASSRESGNTIYF. Here the CDR3 DNA reads TGTGCCAGCAGCAGGGAGAGTGGAAACACCATATATTTT.

This clone showed up just a few times. This chain joins TRBV18 and TRBJ1-3; a weak D match, TRBD1 (5 bases). CDR1 is KGHSH and CDR2 is LQKENI in the germline V gene. This CDR3 has 16 residues. The V end was cut by 3 bases, the J end by 2 bases, with 14 bases between. CDR3 sequence: CASSPAGRGTGNTIYF. The CDR3 region has the DNA TGTGCCAGCTCACCTGCGGGCCGGGGGACTGGAAACACCATATATTTT.

This clone has more than one count but fewer than ten. The V gene is TRBV19, the J gene TRBJ1-2; TRBD1 matches 7 bases. Germline CDR1 LNHDA, CDR2 SQIVND (reference sequence). Trimming took 6 bases from V and 4 from J; bases not matched to a gene: 8. This CDR3 is 14 amino acids long. In DNA, the CDR3 is TGTGCCAGTAGGCACGACAGGGCTGCCTATGGCTACACCTTC. Protein: CASRHDRAAYGYTF.